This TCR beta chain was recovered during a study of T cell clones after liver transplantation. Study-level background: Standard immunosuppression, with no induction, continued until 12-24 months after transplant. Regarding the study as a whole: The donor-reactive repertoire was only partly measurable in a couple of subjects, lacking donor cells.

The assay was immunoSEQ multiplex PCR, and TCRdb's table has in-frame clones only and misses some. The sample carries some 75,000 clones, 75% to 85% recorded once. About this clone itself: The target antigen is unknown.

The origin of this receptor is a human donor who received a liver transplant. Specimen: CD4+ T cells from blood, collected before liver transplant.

As DNA, the CDR3 is TGTGCCAGCAGCTTAAGGGTGAGGGGACTAGCGGGAGGATCCGATACGCAGTATTTT. Amino acid sequence: CASSLRVRGLAGGSDTQYF. The J gene is TRBJ2-3, the V gene TRBV7-9, with 15 bases identical to TRBD2. Germline V gene lookup returns CDR1 SEHNR and CDR2 FQNEAQ (reference sequence). There are 19 residues in the CDR3. V was pared by 2 bases and J by 6 bases, with 12 bases of the junction left unmatched. Looking up the rest from reference TRBV7-9 and TRBJ2-3 gives the full variable domain: DTGVSQNPRHKITKRGQNVTFRCDPISEHNRLYWYRQTLGQGPEFLTYFQNEAQLEKSRLLSDRFSAERPKGSFSTLEIQRTEQGDSAMYLCASSLRVRGLAGGSDTQYFGPGTRLTVL.